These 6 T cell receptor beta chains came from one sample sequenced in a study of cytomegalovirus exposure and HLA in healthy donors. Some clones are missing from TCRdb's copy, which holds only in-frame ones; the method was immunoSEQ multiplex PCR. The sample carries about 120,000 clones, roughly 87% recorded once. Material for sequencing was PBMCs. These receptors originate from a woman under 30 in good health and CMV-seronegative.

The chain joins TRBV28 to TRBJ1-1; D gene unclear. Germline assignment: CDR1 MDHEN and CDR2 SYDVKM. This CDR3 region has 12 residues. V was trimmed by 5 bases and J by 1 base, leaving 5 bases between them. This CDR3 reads CASSPGNTEAFF. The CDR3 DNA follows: TGTGCCAGCAGTCCCGGGAACACTGAAGCTTTCTTT.

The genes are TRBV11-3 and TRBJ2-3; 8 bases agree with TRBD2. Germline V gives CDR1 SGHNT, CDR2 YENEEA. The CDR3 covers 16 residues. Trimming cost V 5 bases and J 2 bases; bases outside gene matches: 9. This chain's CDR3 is CASSPFSGMITDTQYF. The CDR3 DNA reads TGTGCCAGCAGCCCGTTTAGCGGGATGATCACAGATACGCAGTATTTT.

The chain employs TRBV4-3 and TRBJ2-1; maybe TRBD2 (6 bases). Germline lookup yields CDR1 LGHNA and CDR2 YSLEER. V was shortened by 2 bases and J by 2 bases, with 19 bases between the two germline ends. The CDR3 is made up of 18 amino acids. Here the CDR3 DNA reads TGCGCCAGCAGCCAATGGGCCCGGGAAGGACTAACCTACAATGAGCAGTTCTTC. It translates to CASSQWAREGLTYNEQFF.

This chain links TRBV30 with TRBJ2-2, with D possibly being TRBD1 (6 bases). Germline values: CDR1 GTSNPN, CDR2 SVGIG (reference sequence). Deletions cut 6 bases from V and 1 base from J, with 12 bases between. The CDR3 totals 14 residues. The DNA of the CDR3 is TGTGCCTGTTCACCGGGACAGAACACCGGGGAGCTGTTTTTT. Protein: CACSPGQNTGELFF.

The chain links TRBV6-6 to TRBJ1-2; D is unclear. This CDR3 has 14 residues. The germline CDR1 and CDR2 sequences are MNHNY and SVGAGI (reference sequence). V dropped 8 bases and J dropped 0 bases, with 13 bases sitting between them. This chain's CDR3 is CASRPLGANYGYTF. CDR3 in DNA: TGTGCCAGCCGGCCCCTGGGAGCTAACTATGGCTACACCTTC.

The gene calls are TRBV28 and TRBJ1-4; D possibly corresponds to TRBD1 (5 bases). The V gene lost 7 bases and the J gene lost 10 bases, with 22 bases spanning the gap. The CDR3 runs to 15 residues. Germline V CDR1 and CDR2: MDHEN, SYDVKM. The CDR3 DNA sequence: TGTGCCAGCACCATTATCGGGGGGACGGGGGTAAAACTGTTTTTT. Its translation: CASTIIGGTGVKLFF.